The rows below give T cell receptor beta chains drawn from one sample of a study of blood T cells in healthy people across ages. TCRdb analysed the 5' RACE reads with MiXCR anew, one entry per CDR3 protein. The data contain 1.6 million or so distinct CDR3 sequences, roughly 32% of them singletons. Sequencing was performed on blood. The receptor set was obtained from a woman in her 30s in good health. Both conserved end residues are part of each CDR3. D genes are given only for firm matches. Only some rows state a clone size, as once, few, many or a class for expanded clones.

abundance	d_gene	v_gene	j_gene	CDR3nt	CDR3aa
.	.	TRBV4-1	TRBJ2-1	TGCGCCAGCAGCGGCCAGGGTTTCTACGGATACAATGAGCAGTTCTTC	CASSGQGFYGYNEQFF
.	TRBD1	TRBV12-3/TRBV12-4	TRBJ2-7	TGTGCCAGCAGCTCCCCAACTACCACAGGGGTACACTGGGACGAGCAGTACTTC	CASSSPTTTGVHWDEQYF
few	.	TRBV11-2	TRBJ1-1	TGTGCCAGCAGCTTCCAGGGTCTGGGGACTGAAGCTTTCTTT	CASSFQGLGTEAFF
few	.	TRBV4-1	TRBJ2-6	TGCGCCAGCAGCCAAGATCCGGGGACTGGGGCCAACGTCCTGACTTTC	CASSQDPGTGANVLTF
.	.	TRBV6-1	TRBJ2-7	TGTGCCAGCAGTGAAGTGAGGGATGTCTACGAGCAGTACTTC	CASSEVRDVYEQYF
.	.	TRBV28	TRBJ2-3	TGTGCCAGCAGGAACTACGGGGGTTTCACAGATACGCAGTATTTT	CASRNYGGFTDTQYF
.	.	TRBV30	TRBJ2-7	TGTGCCTGGAGCCAGCAAGGGGGGGAGCAGTACTTC	CAWSQQGGEQYF
.	.	TRBV6-2/TRBV6-3	TRBJ2-3	TGTGCCAGCAGCCCAGGGACGGCGGGTGCAGATACGCAGTATTTT	CASSPGTAGADTQYF
once	.	TRBV6-1	TRBJ1-5	TGTGCCAGCAGTGACTTTCCGGGGGGCAATCAGCCCCAGCATTTT	CASSDFPGGNQPQHF
.	TRBD2	TRBV7-6	TRBJ2-7	TGTGCCAGCAGCCCAAAACTAGCGGGAGGACTCAATTACGAGCAGTACTTC	CASSPKLAGGLNYEQYF
few	.	TRBV19	TRBJ1-1	TGTGCCAGTAGTATCCGCGATGGACCGAACACTGAAGCTTTCTTT	CASSIRDGPNTEAFF
.	.	TRBV12-3/TRBV12-4	TRBJ2-1	TGTGCCAGCAGTCTAGGGGGGCTGGGACTACAGTTCTTC	CASSLGGLGLQFF
.	TRBD2	TRBV2	TRBJ2-3	TGTGCCAGCAGTCTACGGACTAGCGGGAGGGCCAGCTCTGGCACAGATACGCAGTATTTT	CASSLRTSGRASSGTDTQYF
few	TRBD2	TRBV27	TRBJ2-7	TGTGCCAGCAGTTTATTAACGCCGGGAGGGCCTGGGAACGAGCAGTACTTC	CASSLLTPGGPGNEQYF
few	.	TRBV25-1	TRBJ2-7	TGTGCCAGCACGGTCGGGGCGGACGGCTACGAGCAGTACTTC	CASTVGADGYEQYF
many	.	TRBV29-1	TRBJ2-7	TGCAGCGTGGGTAGGGCCGGGGACGAGCAGTACTTC	CSVGRAGDEQYF
.	TRBD1	TRBV7-2	TRBJ1-1	TGTGCCAGCAGCTCACAGACAGGGGGAGGCACTGAAGCTTTCTTT	CASSSQTGGGTEAFF
.	.	TRBV25-1	TRBJ2-1	TGTGCCAGCAGTGCCTCCGGCAAGAAGTACAATGAGCAGTTCTTC	CASSASGKKYNEQFF
few	.	TRBV12-3/TRBV12-4	TRBJ2-7	TGTGCCAGCGCGCACGGACAGACCTACGAGCAGTACTTC	CASAHGQTYEQYF
few	.	TRBV6-5	TRBJ2-5	TGTGCCAGCAGCTCGTCGAGGCGGACTATAAAAGAGACCCAGTACTTC	CASSSSRRTIKETQYF
.	.	TRBV6-2/TRBV6-3	TRBJ1-5	TGTGCCAGCAGTTACGGCAGTAATAGCAATCAGCCCCAGCATTTT	CASSYGSNSNQPQHF
few	.	TRBV12-3/TRBV12-4	TRBJ2-1	TGTGCCAGCAGTTTATTCGGCCCGAGCTCCTACAATGAGCAGTTCTTC	CASSLFGPSSYNEQFF
.	.	TRBV12-3/TRBV12-4	TRBJ1-1	TGTGCCAGCAGCATGAGGCAGGGAAGTGAAGCTTTCTTT	CASSMRQGSEAFF
.	.	TRBV24-1	TRBJ2-1	TGTGCCACCAGGGACTCCGGAACAGGGACGTTCTTC	CATRDSGTGTFF
.	.	TRBV20-1	TRBJ2-7	TGCAGTGCTGGACGGGACTACGAGCAGTACTTC	CSAGRDYEQYF
.	TRBD1	TRBV20-1	TRBJ1-5	TGCAGTGCTATTCCAGGGGGAGCAAATCAGCCCCAGCATTTT	CSAIPGGANQPQHF
.	.	TRBV4-1	TRBJ2-5	TGCGCCAGCAGCCAAGAAGACGCTAGCCAGGAGACCCAGTACTTC	CASSQEDASQETQYF
.	TRBD2	TRBV19	TRBJ2-1	TGTGCCAGTAGCCCGGACTTCTCTCTGGGCGGGAGGGCGAATGAGCAGTTCTTC	CASSPDFSLGGRANEQFF
many	TRBD1	TRBV29-1	TRBJ2-5	TGCAGCTCAGAGGGGGACAGGCCCGGCACCCAGTACTTC	CSSEGDRPGTQYF
.	TRBD2	TRBV11-2	TRBJ2-1	TGTGCCAGCAGCTTATCCCGCCTAAAAGCGGGACCTCTTATGTGGAATGAGCAGTTCTTC	CASSLSRLKAGPLMWNEQFF
.	.	TRBV2	TRBJ1-2	TGTGCCAGCACTACACAGAATACCTATGGCTACACCTTC	CASTTQNTYGYTF
.	TRBD1	TRBV5-5	TRBJ2-5	TGTGCCAGCAGCTCCACAGGGGGCTTAGGGGAGACCCAGTACTTC	CASSSTGGLGETQYF
.	TRBD1	TRBV7-2	TRBJ1-2	TGTGCCAGCAGCGTCATCCCAGGGACAGGGATGTTGGAGGGCTACACCTTC	CASSVIPGTGMLEGYTF
.	.	TRBV5-1	TRBJ2-7	TGCGCCAACAGCGCTTCCAGGGGTGTAGCCACCTACGAGCAGTACTTC	CANSASRGVATYEQYF
.	TRBD1	TRBV4-1	TRBJ1-2	TGCGCCAGCAGCCAAGTACAGGGGGCATGGAATGGCTACACCTTC	CASSQVQGAWNGYTF
few	.	TRBV10-1	TRBJ2-1	TGCGCCAGCAGTGAGGCAGGGACGGGCTTTTTGGATGAGCAGTTCTTC	CASSEAGTGFLDEQFF
.	.	TRBV7-2	TRBJ2-7	TGTGCCAGCAGCTTTAGCCCCGAGTCCTACGAGCAGTACTTC	CASSFSPESYEQYF
few	TRBD1	TRBV7-6	TRBJ2-7	TGTGCCAGCAGCCCATGGACAGGGTCTCGTGTCAACGAGCAGTACTTC	CASSPWTGSRVNEQYF
.	TRBD2	TRBV7-8	TRBJ2-5	TGTGCCAGCAGCTTATTCATCGGGGAACTAGCGGGGGAGACCCAGTACTTC	CASSLFIGELAGETQYF
.	.	TRBV21-1	TRBJ1-4	TGTGCCAGCAGCAAGGGAGACTTGAATGAAAAACTGTTTTTT	CASSKGDLNEKLFF
few	.	TRBV5-1	TRBJ2-2	TGCGCCAGCAGCTTGGCCGGCATACACACCGGGGAGCTGTTTTTT	CASSLAGIHTGELFF
few	.	TRBV4-1	TRBJ2-5	TGCGCCAGCAGCCAAGAGTCTGAGGGCCCCGAGGAAGAGACCCAGTACTTC	CASSQESEGPEEETQYF
few	TRBD1	TRBV7-3	TRBJ1-6	TGTGCCAGCAGCTTAACCCCGACAGGGGGTAATTCACCCCTCCACTTT	CASSLTPTGGNSPLHF
.	.	TRBV2	TRBJ2-1	TGTGCCAGCAGTGGAGTTGGGCTAGCGGAGCAGTTCTTC	CASSGVGLAEQFF
.	.	TRBV7-2	TRBJ2-2	TGTGCCGGCAGCTTAGAACCGGCCGGGGAGCTGTTTTTT	CAGSLEPAGELFF
.	TRBD2	TRBV3-1	TRBJ2-1	TGTGCCAGCAGCCTTAGCGGGGGGGCGGTCTATGGGCAGTTCTTC	CASSLSGGAVYGQFF
few	TRBD1	TRBV18	TRBJ2-5	TGTGCCAGCTCACCGGGGTCGGGGACAGGGGGCGGTGAGCAGTACTTC	CASSPGSGTGGGEQYF
.	.	TRBV11-2	TRBJ2-6	TGTGCCAGCAGCTCACCTTTTGGGACAAGGGCTGGGGCCAACGCCCTGACTTTC	CASSSPFGTRAGANALTF
many	TRBD1	TRBV20-1	TRBJ2-6	TGCAGTGCTAGTGGCTGGGACAGATCCTCTGGGGCCAACGTCCTGACTTTC	CSASGWDRSSGANVLTF
few	.	TRBV6-1	TRBJ2-1	TGTGCCAGCAGTGAGCGCCAGCGGGTATACAATGAGCAGTTCTTC	CASSERQRVYNEQFF
.	TRBD1	TRBV7-9	TRBJ1-6	TGTGCCAGCAGCTTACCGGGACAGGGGAATTCACCCCTCCACTTT	CASSLPGQGNSPLHF
.	.	TRBV20-1	TRBJ1-5	TGCAGTGCTAGAGATTGGCGAGAACCGGATCAGCCCCAGCATTTT	CSARDWREPDQPQHF
.	.	TRBV4-1	TRBJ1-1	TGCGCCAGCAGCCCATCCTCCTATTTTAACACTGAAGCTTTCTTT	CASSPSSYFNTEAFF
.	TRBD2	TRBV3-1	TRBJ2-1	TGTGCCAGCAGCGCGGGAGTAGAGTTCTTC	CASSAGVEFF
.	TRBD1	TRBV6-1	TRBJ2-5	TGTGCCAGCAGTGTTGGGGACAGTCGCTTGGAGACCCAGTACTTC	CASSVGDSRLETQYF
.	.	TRBV9	TRBJ2-7	TGTGCCAGCAGCGTAGCAGCTCAGGTGAGCTCCTACGAGCAGTACTTC	CASSVAAQVSSYEQYF